Below are 20 T cell receptor beta chains sequenced from a single sample in a study of cytomegalovirus exposure and HLA in healthy donors. The study ran its PCR with 60 Vbeta and 13 Jbeta primers. Profiling relied on immunoSEQ multiplex PCR, and the TCRdb table lists in-frame clones only, not all of them. The table lists fewer than 200,000 clones, 83% of them singletons. Sequenced sample: PBMCs. These receptors were obtained from a man between 35 and 55 years old in good health and CMV-seropositive.

The J gene is TRBJ2-7, the V gene TRBV10-3; possibly TRBD2 for D (6 bases). The V end lost 7 bases, the J end lost 0 bases, and 19 bases lay between the germline ends. Per the germline V gene, CDR1 is ENHRY and CDR2 is SYGVKD. The CDR3 covers 16 residues. The CDR3 DNA reads as TGTGCCATCATTGACCCCGGGGCGGGGACCTCCTACGAGCAGTACTTC. Protein product: CAIIDPGAGTSYEQYF.

This chain connects TRBV7-2 to TRBJ2-7; D might be TRBD1 (5 bases). The length of the CDR3 is 13 residues. The germline V gene encodes CDR1 SGHTA and CDR2 FQGNSA. V lost 5 bases and J lost 3, with 11 bases in between. As DNA, the CDR3 is TGTGCCAGCAGCAAAATAGGGGACTACGAGCAGTACTTC. Protein: CASSKIGDYEQYF.

The V and J genes are TRBV5-6 and TRBJ1-2; D is unresolved. V lost 4 bases and J lost 6, with 19 bases in between. CDR1 and CDR2 (germline): SGHDT, YYEEEE. This CDR3 spans 15 amino acids. The CDR3 sequence is CASSLLWRDVDGYTF. CDR3 in DNA: TGTGCCAGCAGCCTCCTATGGAGGGATGTGGATGGCTACACCTTC.

The gene calls are TRBV27 and TRBJ2-4, with 8 positions matching TRBD1. Looked up from germline, CDR1 is MNHEY and CDR2 is SMNVEV (reference sequence). This CDR3 has 16 amino acids. V lost 3 bases and J lost 6; bases outside the gene matches: 10. The CDR3 nucleotides are TGTGCCAGCAGTTTCTCGACAGGGGAGGTAGTAAACATTCAGTACTTC. Its translation is CASSFSTGEVVNIQYF.

This clone occurred once. The chain combines TRBV28 with TRBJ1-1; no reliable D call. V lost 3 bases, J lost 10 bases, and 12 bases lay in between. The germline CDR1 and CDR2 sequences are MDHEN and SYDVKM. CDR3 length: 12 amino acids. The CDR3 sequence is CASSFSVSGAFF. CDR3 sequence (DNA): TGTGCCAGCAGTTTCTCGGTATCGGGAGCTTTCTTT.

This clone was observed a handful of times. This sequence joins TRBV5-1 and TRBJ1-1, with a weak D call TRBD1 (5 bases). The V end was cut by 4 bases, the J end by 7 bases, with 17 bases between. The germline CDR1 and CDR2 sequences are SGHRS and YFSETQ. The CDR3 is 14 residues long. The CDR3 here is CASSPVTGGGEAFF. CDR3 DNA: TGCGCCAGCAGCCCTGTGACTGGGGGAGGTGAAGCTTTCTTT.

The V and J genes are TRBV5-1 and TRBJ2-2; 8 bases map to TRBD1. The CDR3 runs to 15 residues. The J segment lost 5 bases and the V segment lost 4 bases, leaving 7 bases of the junction unmatched. Germline V lookup: CDR1 SGHRS, CDR2 YFSETQ. CDR3 loop: CASSPGQGSTGELFF. The DNA for the CDR3 is TGCGCCAGCAGCCCTGGACAGGGATCGACCGGGGAGCTGTTTTTT.

J is TRBJ2-3 and V is TRBV5-4; 7 positions match TRBD1. There are 13 residues in the CDR3. CDR1 and CDR2 from the germline V gene are SGHNT and YYREEE (reference sequence). Unmatched junction bases numbered 13, after V lost 4 bases and J lost 14 bases. This CDR3 reads CASSATKGAHLYF. The CDR3 nucleotides read TGTGCCAGCAGCGCGACGAAGGGGGCGCATCTGTATTTT.

This clone occurred a few times. As DNA, the CDR3 is TGTGCCAGCACAGAAGCGGGAGGGCTGACCTACGAGCAGTACTTC. Translation gives CASTEAGGLTYEQYF. The V call is TRBV2, the J call TRBJ2-7; TRBD2 agrees at 10 bases. The germline V gene encodes CDR1 SNHLY and CDR2 FYNNEI. The CDR3 is 15 residues long. The junction had 8 bases not matched to a gene; V was cut back by 7 bases and J by 2 bases.

The V gene is TRBV28, the J gene TRBJ1-2; tentative D call: TRBD1 (5 bases). Germline-derived CDR1 and CDR2 are MDHEN and SYDVKM. The V end lost 5 bases, the J end lost 4 bases, and 11 bases lay between the germline ends. The CDR3 consists of 13 residues. The CDR3 sequence is CASSNGGGYGYTF. The CDR3 DNA sequence: TGTGCCAGCAGTAACGGGGGAGGCTATGGCTACACCTTC.

The chain recombines TRBV9 with TRBJ2-1, with 8 bases that match TRBD2. Germline assignment: CDR1 SGDLS and CDR2 YYNGEE. The trim removed 0 bases at V and 1 base at J, leaving 0 bases unmatched. The CDR3 length is 15 residues. The CDR3 region has the DNA TGTGCCAGCAGCGTAGCGGGAGGGTCCTACAATGAGCAGTTCTTC. Protein product: CASSVAGGSYNEQFF.

The J gene is TRBJ1-1, the V gene TRBV6-1, with a weak D call TRBD1 (6 bases). The germline V gene has CDR1 MNHNS and CDR2 SASEGT. V dropped 7 bases and J dropped 1 base, with 13 bases sitting between them. CDR3 length: 14 amino acids. CDR3 bases: TGTGCCAGCAACCCTACAGGGCAGAACACTGAAGCTTTCTTT. Translating it yields CASNPTGQNTEAFF.

This sequence joins TRBV7-2 and TRBJ2-7, with TRBD2 matching 8 bases. The ends lost 4 bases at V and 3 bases at J; junction bases unmatched: 17. Germline CDR1 reads SGHTA; CDR2 reads FQGNSA. CDR3 length: 18 amino acids. The CDR3 is CASSSAAGGPPTHYEQYF. In DNA form, the CDR3 reads TGTGCCAGCAGCTCAGCGGCGGGAGGACCTCCTACACACTACGAGCAGTACTTC.

The rearrangement links TRBV5-4 to TRBJ2-4; TRBD1 might be the D (6 bases). The CDR3 runs to 13 residues. Germline CDR1 and CDR2: SGHNT and YYREEE (reference sequence). Between the trimmed V and J ends, which lost 4 bases and 7 bases, there was a span of 12 bases. This CDR3 is CASSPTQGNIQYF. Here the CDR3 DNA reads TGTGCCAGCAGCCCTACCCAGGGGAACATTCAGTACTTC. The entire variable domain, with the rest obtained from reference TRBV5-4 and TRBJ2-4, is as follows: ETGVTQSPTHLIKTRGQQVTLRCSSQSGHNTVSWYQQALGQGPQFIFQYYREEENGRGNFPPRFSGLQFPNYSSELNVNALELDDSALYLCASSPTQGNIQYFGAGTRLSVL.

The V and J genes are TRBV6-1 and TRBJ1-1; maybe TRBD1 (6 bases). The germline V gene has CDR1 MNHNS and CDR2 SASEGT. This CDR3 has 15 residues. Trimming removed 3 bases from V and 3 bases from J, with 14 bases in between. The CDR3 coding sequence is TGTGCCAGCAGTGAGCCCTTAGGGGGGGACACTGAAGCTTTCTTT. Protein sequence: CASSEPLGGDTEAFF.

The chain couples TRBV7-9 to TRBJ2-5, with a possible D match to TRBD1 (6 bases). Trimming cost V 5 bases and J 0 bases, with 19 bases left between them. Germline V gene sequence: CDR1 SEHNR, CDR2 FQNEAQ (reference sequence). The CDR3 sequence is 17 residues long. Here the CDR3 reads CASSLNREQTYQETQYF. The CDR3 DNA follows: TGTGCCAGCAGCCTAAACAGGGAACAAACGTACCAAGAGACCCAGTACTTC.

V usage is TRBV30 and J usage is TRBJ2-2; D possibly corresponds to TRBD2 (6 bases). CDR3 length: 13 amino acids. Per germline, CDR1 GTSNPN and CDR2 SVGIG (reference sequence). Trimming removed 2 bases from V and 5 bases from J, with 9 bases in between. CDR3 DNA: TGTGCCTGGAGTCAAGGGAGGACCGGGGAGCTGTTTTTT. The encoded protein is CAWSQGRTGELFF. Full variable domain (rest looked up from reference TRBV30 and TRBJ2-2): SQTIHQWPATLVQPVGSPLSLECTVEGTSNPNLYWYRQAAGRGLQLLFYSVGIGQISSEVPQNLSASRPQDRQFILSSKKLLLSDSGFYLCAWSQGRTGELFFGEGSRLTVL.

This chain joins TRBV6-6 and TRBJ1-5; D is possibly TRBD1 (6 bases). Germline V gene sequence: CDR1 MNHNY, CDR2 SVGAGI (reference sequence). The CDR3 contains 12 residues. V lost 7 bases and J 4 bases, leaving 8 bases between the germline ends. The CDR3 nucleotides read TGTGCCAGCAAAGGGACAAATCAGCCCCAGCATTTT. Translation: CASKGTNQPQHF.

A word on this clone: This sample includes further DNA sequences coding for the same CDR3. The chain uses TRBV11-2 and TRBJ2-5; maybe TRBD2 (6 bases). The CDR3 runs to 15 residues. Germline V CDR1 and CDR2: SGHAT, FQNNGV. V was clipped by 1 base and J by 4 bases, with 13 bases between them. Here the CDR3 DNA reads TGTGCCAGCAGCTTAGGACGGAGGGTCCGAGAGACCCAGTACTTC. Amino acids: CASSLGRRVRETQYF.

The V gene is TRBV7-6, the J gene TRBJ2-3; 7 bases align to TRBD2. The germline gives CDR1 SGHVS, CDR2 FNYEAQ. This CDR3 has 16 amino acids. V was clipped by 0 bases and J by 1 base; unmatched bases: 4. The CDR3 nucleotides are TGTGCCAGCAGCTTAGCGGGACTATCTCGCACAGATACGCAGTATTTT. Translation gives CASSLAGLSRTDTQYF.